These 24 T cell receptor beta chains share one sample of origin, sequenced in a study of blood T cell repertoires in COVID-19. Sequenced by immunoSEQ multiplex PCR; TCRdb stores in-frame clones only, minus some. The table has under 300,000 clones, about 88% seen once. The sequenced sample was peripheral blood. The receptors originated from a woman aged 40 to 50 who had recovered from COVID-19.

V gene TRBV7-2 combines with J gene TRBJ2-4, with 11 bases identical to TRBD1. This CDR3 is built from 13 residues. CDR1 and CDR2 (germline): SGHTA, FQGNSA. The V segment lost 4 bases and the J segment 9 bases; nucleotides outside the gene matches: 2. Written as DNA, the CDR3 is TGTGCCAGCAGCTCGGGACAGGGGGGCATTCAGTACTTC. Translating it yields CASSSGQGGIQYF. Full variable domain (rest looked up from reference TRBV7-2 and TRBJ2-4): GAGVSQSPSNKVTEKGKDVELRCDPISGHTALYWYRQSLGQGLEFLIYFQGNSAPDKSGLPSDRFSAERTGGSVSTLTIQRTQQEDSAVYLCASSSGQGGIQYFGAGTRLSVL.

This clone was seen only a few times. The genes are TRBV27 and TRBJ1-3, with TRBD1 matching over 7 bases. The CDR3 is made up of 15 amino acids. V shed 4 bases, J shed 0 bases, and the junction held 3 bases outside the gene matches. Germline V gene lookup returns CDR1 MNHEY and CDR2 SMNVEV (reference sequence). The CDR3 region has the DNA TGTGCCAGCAGTTATACAGGGGTCTCTGGAAACACCATATATTTT. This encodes CASSYTGVSGNTIYF.

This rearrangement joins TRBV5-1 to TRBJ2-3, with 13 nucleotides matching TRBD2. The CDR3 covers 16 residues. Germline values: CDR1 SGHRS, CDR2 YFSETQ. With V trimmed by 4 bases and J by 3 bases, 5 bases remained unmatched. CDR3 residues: CASSPPGLAGTDTQYF. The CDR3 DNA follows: TGCGCCAGCAGCCCTCCGGGACTAGCGGGAACAGATACGCAGTATTTT. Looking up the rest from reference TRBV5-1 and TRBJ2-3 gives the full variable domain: KAGVTQTPRYLIKTRGQQVTLSCSPISGHRSVSWYQQTPGQGLQFLFEYFSETQRNKGNFPGRFSGRQFSNSRSEMNVSTLELGDSALYLCASSPPGLAGTDTQYFGPGTRLTVL.

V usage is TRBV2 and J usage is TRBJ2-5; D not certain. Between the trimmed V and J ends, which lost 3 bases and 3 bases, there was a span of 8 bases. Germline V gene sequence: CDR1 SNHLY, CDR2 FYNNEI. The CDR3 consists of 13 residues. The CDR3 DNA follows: TGTGCCAGCAGTGATTCCAGCGAAGAGACCCAGTACTTC. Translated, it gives CASSDSSEETQYF.

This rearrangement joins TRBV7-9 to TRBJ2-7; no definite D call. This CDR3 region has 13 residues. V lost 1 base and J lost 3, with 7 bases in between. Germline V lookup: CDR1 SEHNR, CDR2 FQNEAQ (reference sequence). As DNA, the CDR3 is TGTGCCAGCAGCTTAGGGTCGGTCTACGAGCAGTACGTC. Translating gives CASSLGSVYEQYV.

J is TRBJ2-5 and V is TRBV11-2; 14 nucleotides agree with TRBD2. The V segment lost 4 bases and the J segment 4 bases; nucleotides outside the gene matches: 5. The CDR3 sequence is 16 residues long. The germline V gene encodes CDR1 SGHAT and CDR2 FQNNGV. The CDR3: CASSSGLAGVVETQYF. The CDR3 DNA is TGTGCCAGCAGCTCGGGACTAGCGGGGGTCGTAGAGACCCAGTACTTC. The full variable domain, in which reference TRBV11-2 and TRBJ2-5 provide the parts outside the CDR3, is EAGVAQSPRYKIIEKRQSVAFWCNPISGHATLYWYQQILGQGPKLLIQFQNNGVVDDSQLPKDRFSAERLKGVDSTLKIQPAKLEDSAVYLCASSSGLAGVVETQYFGPGTRLLVL.

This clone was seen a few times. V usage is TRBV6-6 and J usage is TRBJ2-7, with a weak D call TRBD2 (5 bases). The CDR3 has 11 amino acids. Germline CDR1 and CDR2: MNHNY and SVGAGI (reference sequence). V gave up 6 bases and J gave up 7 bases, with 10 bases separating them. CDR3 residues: CASSSGEEQYV. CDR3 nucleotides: TGTGCCAGCAGCTCCGGGGAGGAGCAGTACGTC.

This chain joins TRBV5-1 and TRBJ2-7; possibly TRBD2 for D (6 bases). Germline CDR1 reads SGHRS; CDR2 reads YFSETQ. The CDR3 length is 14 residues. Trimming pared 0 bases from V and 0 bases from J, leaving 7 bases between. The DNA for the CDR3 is TGCGCCAGCAGCTTGGCCGGGAGCTCCTACGAGCAGTACTTC. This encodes CASSLAGSSYEQYF.

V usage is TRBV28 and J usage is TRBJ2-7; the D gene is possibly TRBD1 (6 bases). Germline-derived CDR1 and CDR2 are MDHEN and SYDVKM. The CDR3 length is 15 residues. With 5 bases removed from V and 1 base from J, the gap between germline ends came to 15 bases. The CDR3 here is CASSPTGSISYEQYF. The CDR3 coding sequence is TGTGCCAGCAGTCCGACAGGATCAATTTCCTACGAGCAGTACTTC.

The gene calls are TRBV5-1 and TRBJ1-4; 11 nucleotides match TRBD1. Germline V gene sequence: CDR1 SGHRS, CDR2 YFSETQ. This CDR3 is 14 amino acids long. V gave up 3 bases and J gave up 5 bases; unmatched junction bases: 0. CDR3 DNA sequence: TGCGCCAGCAGCTGGGACAGGGGGAATGAAAAACTGTTTTTT. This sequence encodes CASSWDRGNEKLFF.

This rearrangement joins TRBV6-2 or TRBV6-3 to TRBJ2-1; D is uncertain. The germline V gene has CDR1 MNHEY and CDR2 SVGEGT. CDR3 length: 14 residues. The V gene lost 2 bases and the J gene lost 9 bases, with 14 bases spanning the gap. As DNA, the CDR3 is TGTGCCAGCAGTTACATCGTTAATACCGGTGAGCAGTTCTTC. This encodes CASSYIVNTGEQFF.

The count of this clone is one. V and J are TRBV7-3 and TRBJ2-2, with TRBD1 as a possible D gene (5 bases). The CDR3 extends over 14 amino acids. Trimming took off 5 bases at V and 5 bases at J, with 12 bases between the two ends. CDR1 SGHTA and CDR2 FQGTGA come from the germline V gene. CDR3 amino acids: CASSTSTDTGELFF. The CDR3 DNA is TGTGCCAGCAGCACCTCGACAGATACCGGGGAGCTGTTTTTT.

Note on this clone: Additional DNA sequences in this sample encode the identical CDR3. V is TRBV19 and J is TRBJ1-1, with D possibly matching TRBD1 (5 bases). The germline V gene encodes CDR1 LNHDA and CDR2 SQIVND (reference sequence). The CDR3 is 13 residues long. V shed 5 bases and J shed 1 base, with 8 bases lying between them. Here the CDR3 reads CASSLGQNTEAFF. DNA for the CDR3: TGTGCCAGTAGTTTAGGACAGAACACTGAAGCTTTCTTT. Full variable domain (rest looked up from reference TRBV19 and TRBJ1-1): DGGITQSPKYLFRKEGQNVTLSCEQNLNHDAMYWYRQDPGQGLRLIYYSQIVNDFQKGDIAEGYSVSREKKESFPLTVTSAQKNPTAFYLCASSLGQNTEAFFGQGTRLTVV.

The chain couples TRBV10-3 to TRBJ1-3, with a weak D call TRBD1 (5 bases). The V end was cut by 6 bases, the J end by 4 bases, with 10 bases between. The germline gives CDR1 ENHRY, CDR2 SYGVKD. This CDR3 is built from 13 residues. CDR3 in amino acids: CAIRDRSGNTIYF. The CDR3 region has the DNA TGTGCCATCAGAGACAGATCGGGAAACACCATATATTTT.

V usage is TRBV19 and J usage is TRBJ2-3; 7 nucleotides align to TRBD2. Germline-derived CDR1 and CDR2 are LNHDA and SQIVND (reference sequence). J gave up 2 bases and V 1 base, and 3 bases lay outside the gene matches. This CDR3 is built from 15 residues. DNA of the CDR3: TGTGCCAGTAGTATAGCTAGCGGAATCACAGATACGCAGTATTTT. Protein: CASSIASGITDTQYF.

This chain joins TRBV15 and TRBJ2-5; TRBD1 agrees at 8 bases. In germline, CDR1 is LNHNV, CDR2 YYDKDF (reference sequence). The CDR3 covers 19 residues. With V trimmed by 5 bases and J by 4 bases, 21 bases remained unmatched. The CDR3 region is CATSEGFSVTGVPSETQYF. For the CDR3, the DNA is TGTGCCACCAGCGAGGGGTTTTCCGTGACAGGGGTACCCTCAGAGACCCAGTACTTC.

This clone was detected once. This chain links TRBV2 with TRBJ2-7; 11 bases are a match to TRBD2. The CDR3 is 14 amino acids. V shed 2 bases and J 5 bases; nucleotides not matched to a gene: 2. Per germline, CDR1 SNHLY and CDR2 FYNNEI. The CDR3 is CASSESSGRNEQYV. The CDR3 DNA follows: TGTGCCAGCAGTGAATCTAGCGGGAGGAACGAGCAGTACGTC.

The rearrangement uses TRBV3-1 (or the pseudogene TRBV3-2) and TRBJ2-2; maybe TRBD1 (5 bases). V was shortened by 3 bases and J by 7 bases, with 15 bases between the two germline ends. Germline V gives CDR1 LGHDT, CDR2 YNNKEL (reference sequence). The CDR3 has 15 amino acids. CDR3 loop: CASSHSPAGNGELFF. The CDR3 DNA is TGTGCCAGCAGCCATTCTCCGGCAGGGAACGGGGAGCTGTTTTTT.

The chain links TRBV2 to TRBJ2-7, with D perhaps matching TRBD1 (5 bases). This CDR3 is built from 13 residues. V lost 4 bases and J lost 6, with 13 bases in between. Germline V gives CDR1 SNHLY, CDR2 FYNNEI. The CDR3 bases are TGTGCCAGCAGTGCTGGCAGGGTGGCCGAGCAGTACTTC. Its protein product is CASSAGRVAEQYF. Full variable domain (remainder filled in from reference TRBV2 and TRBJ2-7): EPEVTQTPSHQVTQMGQEVILRCVPISNHLYFYWYRQILGQKVEFLVSFYNNEISEKSEIFDDQFSVERPDGSNFTLKIRSTKLEDSAMYFCASSAGRVAEQYFGPGTRLTVT.

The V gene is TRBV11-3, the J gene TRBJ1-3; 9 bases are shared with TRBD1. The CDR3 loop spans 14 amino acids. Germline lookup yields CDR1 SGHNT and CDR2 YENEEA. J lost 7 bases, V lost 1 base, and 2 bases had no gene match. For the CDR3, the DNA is TGTGCCAGCAGCTTAGCACAGGGGGCGAACACCATATATTTT. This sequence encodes CASSLAQGANTIYF.

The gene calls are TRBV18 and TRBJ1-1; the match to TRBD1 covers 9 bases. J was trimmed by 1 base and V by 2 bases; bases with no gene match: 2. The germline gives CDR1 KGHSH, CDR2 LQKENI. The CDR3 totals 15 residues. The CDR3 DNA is TGTGCCAGCTCACCAGGACAGGGGTCGAACACTGAAGCTTTCTTT. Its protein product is CASSPGQGSNTEAFF.

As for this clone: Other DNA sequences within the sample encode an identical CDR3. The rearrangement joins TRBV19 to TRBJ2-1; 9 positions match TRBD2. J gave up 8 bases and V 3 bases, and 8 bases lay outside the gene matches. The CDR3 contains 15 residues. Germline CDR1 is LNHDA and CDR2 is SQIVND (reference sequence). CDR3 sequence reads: CASSIGLAGPDEQFF. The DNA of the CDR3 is TGTGCCAGTAGTATTGGGCTAGCGGGACCGGATGAGCAGTTCTTC.

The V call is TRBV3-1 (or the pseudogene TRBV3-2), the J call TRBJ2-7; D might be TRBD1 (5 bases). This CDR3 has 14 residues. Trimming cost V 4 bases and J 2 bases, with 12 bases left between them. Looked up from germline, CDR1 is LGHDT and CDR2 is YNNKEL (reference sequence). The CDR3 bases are TGTGCCAGCAGCCTTCGACAGTTACCCTACGAGCAGTACTTC. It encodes CASSLRQLPYEQYF.

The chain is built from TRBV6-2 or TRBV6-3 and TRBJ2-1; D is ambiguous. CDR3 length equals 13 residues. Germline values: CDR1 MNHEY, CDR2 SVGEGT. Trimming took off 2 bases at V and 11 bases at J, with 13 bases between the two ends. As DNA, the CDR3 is TGTGCCAGCAGTTACATAGCTGAGCTTAAGCAGTTCTTC. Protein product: CASSYIAELKQFF.